This T cell receptor (beta chain) was found in a study of response to subunit inactivated influenza vaccine. Whole-study findings and limits: Few new T cells, the authors suggested, are recruited by each seasonal influenza vaccination.

One entry per CDR3 protein, called by TCRdb with MiXCR from the RT-PCR reads. The sample yields roughly 760,000 distinct CDR3 sequences, 21% seen once. As regards this clonotype: Antigen unknown.

The receptor's source is a man aged 50-60 years who received an inactivated influenza vaccine. Sample: PBMCs from blood, taken 5 days after vaccination.

CDR3 loop: CASGLGIMNTGELFF. The CDR3 DNA reads as TGTGCCAGCGGACTAGGGATCATGAACACCGGGGAGCTGTTTTTT. V and J are TRBV2 and TRBJ2-2; 7 positions match TRBD2. CDR3 length: 15 residues. Germline values: CDR1 SNHLY, CDR2 FYNNEI. Trimming removed 8 bases from V and 1 base from J; junction bases left unmatched: 7.